A selection of T cell receptor beta chains follows, all from one sample in a study of blood T cells in healthy people across ages. MiXCR was run by TCRdb on the 5' RACE reads, yielding one entry per CDR3 protein. The sample contains some 940,000 distinct CDR3 sequences, 25% to 30% of which appear only once. This sample also appeared in a second study, on T cells of mothers and their children.

The sample taken for sequencing was blood. The receptors here all came from a middle-aged woman in good health. Both conserved end residues are part of each CDR3. A D gene is named only where the DNA matches it firmly. Clone size is stated in some rows and not others, as once, few, many or a class when expanded.

d_call: TRBD2; clone_size: NA; j_call: TRBJ2-5; v_call: TRBV7-2; cdr3_aa: CASSPPGLAAQETQYF; cdr3_nt: TGTGCCAGCAGCCCACCGGGACTAGCGGCCCAAGAGACCCAGTACTTC
d_call: NA; clone_size: few; j_call: TRBJ1-6; v_call: TRBV10-3; cdr3_aa: CAISEGPESNSPLHF; cdr3_nt: TGTGCCATCAGTGAAGGACCAGAGAGCAATTCACCCCTCCACTTT
d_call: NA; clone_size: few; j_call: TRBJ2-7; v_call: TRBV7-6; cdr3_aa: CASSWDPGNYEQYF; cdr3_nt: TGTGCCAGCAGCTGGGATCCAGGAAACTACGAGCAGTACTTC
d_call: TRBD1; clone_size: NA; j_call: TRBJ1-5; v_call: TRBV15; cdr3_aa: CATSRGTGGNQPQHF; cdr3_nt: TGTGCCACCAGCAGAGGCACAGGGGGCAATCAGCCCCAGCATTTT
d_call: TRBD1; clone_size: NA; j_call: TRBJ1-5; v_call: TRBV27; cdr3_aa: CASSSRQGWGQPRHF; cdr3_nt: TGTGCCAGCAGCTCTCGACAGGGATGGGGTCAGCCCCGGCATTTT
d_call: NA; clone_size: few; j_call: TRBJ1-2; v_call: TRBV14; cdr3_aa: CASSQAWRGSNYDYTF; cdr3_nt: TGTGCCAGCAGCCAAGCTTGGCGGGGGAGTAACTATGACTACACCTTC
d_call: TRBD2; clone_size: few; j_call: TRBJ2-3; v_call: TRBV5-1; cdr3_aa: CASSRGTSGGPSTDTQYF; cdr3_nt: TGCGCCAGCAGCCGTGGGACTAGCGGGGGGCCTAGCACAGATACGCAGTATTTT
d_call: NA; clone_size: few; j_call: TRBJ2-4; v_call: TRBV10-3; cdr3_aa: CAISGSQKQYF; cdr3_nt: TGTGCCATCAGCGGGAGCCAGAAGCAGTACTTC
d_call: TRBD1; clone_size: many; j_call: TRBJ2-4; v_call: TRBV20-1; cdr3_aa: CSANRDRGAKNIQYF; cdr3_nt: TGCAGTGCCAACCGGGACAGGGGAGCCAAAAACATTCAGTACTTC
d_call: NA; clone_size: few; j_call: TRBJ2-1; v_call: TRBV20-1; cdr3_aa: CSASIGGVNNEQFF; cdr3_nt: TGCAGTGCTAGTATTGGTGGGGTCAACAATGAGCAGTTCTTC
d_call: NA; clone_size: NA; j_call: TRBJ1-2; v_call: TRBV29-1; cdr3_aa: CSVENGGYGYTF; cdr3_nt: TGCAGCGTTGAAAATGGGGGTTATGGCTACACCTTC
d_call: NA; clone_size: NA; j_call: TRBJ1-5; v_call: TRBV7-8; cdr3_aa: CASSQRDNSNQPQHF; cdr3_nt: TGTGCCAGCAGCCAGCGGGATAATAGCAATCAGCCCCAGCATTTT
d_call: NA; clone_size: many; j_call: TRBJ2-7; v_call: TRBV7-2; cdr3_aa: CASSFIGGLYEQYF; cdr3_nt: TGTGCCAGCAGCTTCATCGGGGGTCTCTACGAGCAGTACTTC
d_call: TRBD2; clone_size: NA; j_call: TRBJ2-3; v_call: TRBV7-3; cdr3_aa: CASSLYASGGPSTDTQYF; cdr3_nt: TGTGCCAGCAGCTTATATGCTAGCGGGGGCCCTAGCACAGATACGCAGTATTTT
d_call: TRBD1; clone_size: NA; j_call: TRBJ1-1; v_call: TRBV5-6; cdr3_aa: CASTSDRAMNTEAFF; cdr3_nt: TGTGCCAGCACCTCGGACAGGGCGATGAACACTGAAGCTTTCTTT
d_call: NA; clone_size: few; j_call: TRBJ1-5; v_call: TRBV15; cdr3_aa: CATSRDGVITYQPQHF; cdr3_nt: TGTGCCACCAGCAGAGATGGGGTTATCACCTATCAGCCCCAGCATTTT
d_call: NA; clone_size: many; j_call: TRBJ2-4; v_call: TRBV29-1; cdr3_aa: CSVREGLNIQYF; cdr3_nt: TGCAGCGTTCGTGAGGGGTTAAACATTCAGTACTTC
d_call: TRBD1; clone_size: NA; j_call: TRBJ2-1; v_call: TRBV25-1; cdr3_aa: CASSPRGQGGNEQFF; cdr3_nt: TGTGCCAGCAGTCCCCGAGGACAGGGTGGCAATGAGCAGTTCTTC
d_call: TRBD1; clone_size: NA; j_call: TRBJ1-5; v_call: TRBV19; cdr3_aa: CASSTLQGAQHF; cdr3_nt: TGTGCCAGTAGTACCCTCCAGGGGGCCCAGCATTTT
d_call: NA; clone_size: NA; j_call: TRBJ2-2; v_call: TRBV4-1; cdr3_aa: CASSQAGNTGELFF; cdr3_nt: TGCGCCAGCAGCCAAGCCGGGAACACCGGGGAGCTGTTTTTT
d_call: TRBD1; clone_size: many; j_call: TRBJ2-1; v_call: TRBV2; cdr3_aa: CASSADRGPYNEQFF; cdr3_nt: TGTGCCAGCAGCGCGGACAGGGGGCCCTACAATGAGCAGTTCTTC
d_call: TRBD2; clone_size: NA; j_call: TRBJ2-3; v_call: TRBV27; cdr3_aa: CASRAMELAGITDTQYF; cdr3_nt: TGTGCCAGCAGGGCAATGGAACTAGCGGGAATCACAGATACGCAGTATTTT
d_call: NA; clone_size: NA; j_call: TRBJ1-1; v_call: TRBV19; cdr3_aa: CASSLMGRTTEAFF; cdr3_nt: TGTGCCAGTAGTTTAATGGGACGGACCACTGAAGCTTTCTTT
d_call: TRBD1; clone_size: many; j_call: TRBJ2-1; v_call: TRBV7-2; cdr3_aa: CASSLGRGQNEQFF; cdr3_nt: TGTGCCAGCAGCTTAGGCAGGGGGCAAAATGAGCAGTTCTTC
d_call: NA; clone_size: few; j_call: TRBJ2-2; v_call: TRBV5-1; cdr3_aa: CASSLDGHTGELFF; cdr3_nt: TGCGCCAGCAGCTTGGACGGGCACACCGGGGAGCTGTTTTTT
d_call: TRBD2; clone_size: few; j_call: TRBJ2-7; v_call: TRBV5-6; cdr3_aa: CASNQRGNSYEQYF; cdr3_nt: TGTGCCAGCAATCAGCGGGGAAACTCCTACGAGCAGTACTTC
d_call: NA; clone_size: NA; j_call: TRBJ2-5; v_call: TRBV28; cdr3_aa: CASSLSLVGWETQYF; cdr3_nt: TGTGCCAGCAGTTTATCCCTAGTGGGTTGGGAGACCCAGTACTTC
d_call: NA; clone_size: many; j_call: TRBJ2-7; v_call: TRBV29-1; cdr3_aa: CSASRGYEQYF; cdr3_nt: TGCAGTGCTTCGAGAGGCTACGAGCAGTACTTC
d_call: NA; clone_size: many; j_call: TRBJ1-2; v_call: TRBV10-3; cdr3_aa: CAISESLGNYGYTF; cdr3_nt: TGTGCCATCAGTGAGTCGTTAGGGAACTATGGCTACACCTTC
d_call: NA; clone_size: NA; j_call: TRBJ2-3; v_call: TRBV5-6; cdr3_aa: CASRTAGRTDTQYF; cdr3_nt: TGTGCCAGCAGGACGGCAGGGCGCACAGATACGCAGTATTTT
d_call: NA; clone_size: NA; j_call: TRBJ2-5; v_call: TRBV5-5; cdr3_aa: CASSFRGGSEETQYF; cdr3_nt: TGTGCCAGCAGCTTTAGGGGGGGCAGCGAGGAGACCCAGTACTTC
d_call: TRBD1; clone_size: NA; j_call: TRBJ1-1; v_call: TRBV12-3/TRBV12-4; cdr3_aa: CASTIRTGPGTEAFF; cdr3_nt: TGTGCCAGCACCATTAGGACAGGGCCGGGAACTGAAGCTTTCTTT
d_call: NA; clone_size: many; j_call: TRBJ2-5; v_call: TRBV6-2/TRBV6-3; cdr3_aa: CASSYWGDQETQYF; cdr3_nt: TGTGCCAGCAGTTACTGGGGGGACCAAGAGACCCAGTACTTC
d_call: TRBD1; clone_size: NA; j_call: TRBJ1-4; v_call: TRBV20-1; cdr3_aa: CSARDLFPGTENEKLFF; cdr3_nt: TGCAGTGCTAGGGATCTATTTCCCGGGACAGAGAATGAAAAACTGTTTTTT
d_call: NA; clone_size: NA; j_call: TRBJ2-7; v_call: TRBV19; cdr3_aa: CASSMFSTQVYEQYF; cdr3_nt: TGTGCCAGTAGTATGTTTTCGACACAAGTCTACGAGCAGTACTTC
d_call: NA; clone_size: few; j_call: TRBJ2-7; v_call: TRBV5-6; cdr3_aa: CASSLVAGLESTPYEQYF; cdr3_nt: TGTGCCAGCAGCTTGGTGGCAGGGCTCGAGTCTACCCCCTACGAGCAGTACTTC
d_call: NA; clone_size: many; j_call: TRBJ2-7; v_call: TRBV27; cdr3_aa: CASRSIGHEQYF; cdr3_nt: TGTGCCAGCAGATCCATAGGCCACGAGCAGTACTTC
d_call: NA; clone_size: NA; j_call: TRBJ1-1; v_call: TRBV7-2; cdr3_aa: CASSHGGWAEAFF; cdr3_nt: TGTGCCAGCAGCCACGGGGGGTGGGCTGAAGCTTTCTTT
d_call: NA; clone_size: once; j_call: TRBJ1-1; v_call: TRBV28; cdr3_aa: CASSLITMNTEAFF; cdr3_nt: TGTGCCAGCAGTTTGATTACGATGAACACTGAAGCTTTCTTT
d_call: NA; clone_size: NA; j_call: TRBJ2-3; v_call: TRBV20-1; cdr3_aa: CSGPHGTNTDTQYF; cdr3_nt: TGCAGTGGACCCCACGGGACAAACACAGATACGCAGTATTTT
d_call: TRBD1; clone_size: few; j_call: TRBJ1-2; v_call: TRBV6-4; cdr3_aa: CASSPTGVRGYTF; cdr3_nt: TGTGCCAGCAGCCCAACAGGGGTTCGGGGCTACACCTTC
d_call: NA; clone_size: NA; j_call: TRBJ2-7; v_call: TRBV5-1; cdr3_aa: CASSTGSAGYEQYF; cdr3_nt: TGCGCCAGCAGCACGGGCTCCGCCGGGTACGAGCAGTACTTC
d_call: NA; clone_size: NA; j_call: TRBJ1-4; v_call: TRBV11-2; cdr3_aa: CASSLDHSGGEKLVF; cdr3_nt: TGTGCCAGCAGCTTAGATCACTCTGGGGGTGAAAAACTGGTTTTT
d_call: NA; clone_size: many; j_call: TRBJ1-2; v_call: TRBV29-1; cdr3_aa: CSVGRSDGYTF; cdr3_nt: TGCAGCGTTGGGAGGTCCGATGGCTACACCTTC
d_call: NA; clone_size: NA; j_call: TRBJ2-2; v_call: TRBV29-1; cdr3_aa: CSVRYTGELFF; cdr3_nt: TGCAGCGTTCGTTACACCGGGGAGCTGTTTTTT
d_call: NA; clone_size: NA; j_call: TRBJ1-4; v_call: TRBV9; cdr3_aa: CASSGGTTNEKLVF; cdr3_nt: TGTGCCAGCAGCGGAGGAACAACTAATGAAAAACTGGTTTTT
d_call: TRBD1; clone_size: many; j_call: TRBJ2-5; v_call: TRBV20-1; cdr3_aa: CSAPPGTGPKETQYF; cdr3_nt: TGCAGTGCTCCGCCTGGGACAGGGCCTAAAGAGACCCAGTACTTC
d_call: NA; clone_size: NA; j_call: TRBJ1-1; v_call: TRBV29-1; cdr3_aa: CSVDPGHLFRNTEAFF; cdr3_nt: TGCAGCGTTGATCCGGGACACCTCTTTAGGAACACTGAAGCTTTCTTT
d_call: TRBD1; clone_size: NA; j_call: TRBJ1-6; v_call: TRBV12-3/TRBV12-4; cdr3_aa: CASGKQGASTPLHF; cdr3_nt: TGTGCCAGCGGGAAACAGGGGGCATCGACACCCCTCCACTTT
d_call: NA; clone_size: many; j_call: TRBJ1-6; v_call: TRBV12-3/TRBV12-4; cdr3_aa: CASSLRGNNSPLHF; cdr3_nt: TGTGCCAGCAGTTTGAGGGGGAATAATTCACCCCTCCACTTT
d_call: NA; clone_size: NA; j_call: TRBJ2-1; v_call: TRBV24-1; cdr3_aa: CATSGSSRSNEQFF; cdr3_nt: TGTGCCACCAGTGGATCCTCCCGAAGCAATGAGCAGTTCTTC
d_call: NA; clone_size: few; j_call: TRBJ1-4; v_call: TRBV4-1; cdr3_aa: CASSQEGRRIEKLFF; cdr3_nt: TGCGCCAGCAGCCAAGAGGGCAGGCGGATCGAAAAACTGTTTTTT
d_call: NA; clone_size: few; j_call: TRBJ2-1; v_call: TRBV9; cdr3_aa: CASTGSLSRDEQFF; cdr3_nt: TGTGCCAGCACCGGATCCTTGTCGCGGGATGAGCAGTTCTTC
d_call: NA; clone_size: few; j_call: TRBJ2-5; v_call: TRBV9; cdr3_aa: CASSPPGVVETQYF; cdr3_nt: TGTGCCAGCAGCCCCCCTGGGGTGGTAGAGACCCAGTACTTC